These T cell receptor beta chains were read from a single sample in a study of T cell responses to AZD1222 COVID-19 vaccine. TCRdb's table, derived via immunoSEQ multiplex PCR, lists solely in-frame clones and lacks some. The table shows about 48,000 clones, with 65% to 90% occurring only once. The sequencing here drew on peripheral blood, taken 28 days after the second AZD1222 dose. Every receptor here comes from an adult who received the AZD1222 COVID-19 vaccine. CDR3s include the opening cysteine and the closing phenylalanine or tryptophan. A D gene is named only where the DNA matches it firmly. Clone size is not always given. Where it is, it says once, few, many or a class for expanded clones.

CDR3 DNA	CDR3 protein	D gene	clone size	V gene	J gene
TGTGCCAGCAGGCTTAGTGGACAGGGCGAAGCTTTCTTT	CASRLSGQGEAFF	TRBD1	NA	TRBV2	TRBJ1-1
TGTGCCAGCAGTGAAGCGGTATTAGCTAACTATGGCTACACCTTC	CASSEAVLANYGYTF	NA	NA	TRBV6-1	TRBJ1-2
TGTGCCAGCAGAATCGGGGGTGGGAATTTTGGTCGGAATGGCTACACCTTC	CASRIGGGNFGRNGYTF	NA	NA	TRBV28	TRBJ1-2
TGTGCCAGCTCACCCCATTCTAATGAAAAACTGTTTTTT	CASSPHSNEKLFF	NA	NA	TRBV18	TRBJ1-4
TGCGCCAGCAGCACCGAGGGGGGGCGACGCGAAAAACTGTTTTTT	CASSTEGGRREKLFF	NA	NA	TRBV5-1	TRBJ1-4
TGCGCCAGCAGCTCGGGACAGCCTAACACTGAAGCTTTCTTT	CASSSGQPNTEAFF	TRBD1	NA	TRBV5-1	TRBJ1-1
TGTGCCAGCAGCACAGGGGGTTTGAACACTGAAGCTTTCTTT	CASSTGGLNTEAFF	TRBD1	NA	TRBV7-3	TRBJ1-1
TGTGCCAGCAGTCCCGCCAATGAGCAGTTCTTC	CASSPANEQFF	NA	NA	TRBV6-6	TRBJ2-1
TGTGCCAGTACCCAGAGTTATAGCAATCAGCCCCAGCATTTT	CASTQSYSNQPQHF	NA	NA	TRBV19	TRBJ1-5
TGTGCCAGCAGCCAAGATGTCGAGGGCTACGAGCAGTACTTC	CASSQDVEGYEQYF	NA	few	TRBV3-1/TRBV3-2	TRBJ2-7
TGTGCCAGCGGGAGGGACTCGATCCTCCCCTACGAGCAGTACTTC	CASGRDSILPYEQYF	TRBD2	NA	TRBV28	TRBJ2-7
TGTGCCACCCTGTTAGGGGGGGCCGATACGCAGTATTTT	CATLLGGADTQYF	NA	NA	TRBV25-1	TRBJ2-3
TGTGCCAGCAGCCAAGATGGGACAGGGGGGAATCAGCCCCAGCATTTT	CASSQDGTGGNQPQHF	TRBD1	NA	TRBV3-1/TRBV3-2	TRBJ1-5
TGTGCCAGCAGCTTAGCCCCCATAGAGCAGTTCTTC	CASSLAPIEQFF	NA	NA	TRBV7-2	TRBJ2-1
TGTGCCAGCAGTTCCAGGTTTGGTGGCTACACCTTC	CASSSRFGGYTF	NA	few	TRBV12-3/TRBV12-4	TRBJ1-2
TGTGCCAGCAGCTTCATCGGGTTCTCCACCGGGGAGCTGTTTTTT	CASSFIGFSTGELFF	NA	NA	TRBV11-3	TRBJ2-2
TGTGCCAGCAGCCAACCTAGGACTAGCGGGAGTGGGACAGATACGCAGTATTTT	CASSQPRTSGSGTDTQYF	TRBD2	NA	TRBV3-1/TRBV3-2	TRBJ2-3
TGTGCCAGCAGCCGAGGACTAGCAGCTAGCACAGATACGCAGTATTTT	CASSRGLAASTDTQYF	TRBD2	NA	TRBV11-2	TRBJ2-3
TGTGCCAGCAGTCACCGGAACGAGCAGTACTTC	CASSHRNEQYF	NA	NA	TRBV6-5	TRBJ2-7
TGTGCCAGCAGTTACTCGGTACGCTCGGCCCAGCATTTT	CASSYSVRSAQHF	NA	NA	TRBV6-2/TRBV6-3	TRBJ1-5
TGTGCCAGCAGTTCTACACCTCTAGCCCTCTCCTACGAGCAGTACTTC	CASSSTPLALSYEQYF	NA	NA	TRBV28	TRBJ2-7
TGTGCCAGCAGTTCCCTACGTCAGGGGAGCAATCAGCCCCAGCATTTT	CASSSLRQGSNQPQHF	NA	NA	TRBV28	TRBJ1-5
TGTGCCAGCCTAGGGACTAGGGAAACCTACGAGCAGTACTTC	CASLGTRETYEQYF	TRBD2	NA	TRBV28	TRBJ2-7
TGTGCCAGCAGCTTACGGGGAGGAGGTCATTCACCCCTCCACTTT	CASSLRGGGHSPLHF	NA	NA	TRBV7-9	TRBJ1-6
TGTGCCAGTAGTTCCACAGGGGACACTGAAGCTTTCTTT	CASSSTGDTEAFF	TRBD1	NA	TRBV19	TRBJ1-1
TGTGCCAGCAGTTATCCCAACTCCAATGAGCAGTTCTTC	CASSYPNSNEQFF	NA	NA	TRBV6-5	TRBJ2-1
TGTGCCAGCAGCTTAGTCACTATTGATGAGCAGTTCTTC	CASSLVTIDEQFF	NA	NA	TRBV7-2	TRBJ2-1
TGTGCCAGCAGTTTATATGGCAGGTACGAGCAGTACTTC	CASSLYGRYEQYF	NA	NA	TRBV27	TRBJ2-7
TGTGCCAGCAGTGAGGACAGGGGCCGCTATGGCTACACCTTC	CASSEDRGRYGYTF	TRBD1	once	TRBV6-1	TRBJ1-2
TGTGCCAGCAGTTACCAGGGACGGGGGAGCTATGGCTACACCTTC	CASSYQGRGSYGYTF	NA	NA	TRBV6-6	TRBJ1-2
TGTGCCAGCAGCTTAGATCCAAACTCCTACGAGCAGTACTTC	CASSLDPNSYEQYF	NA	NA	TRBV7-2	TRBJ2-7
TGTGCCACCAGCAGTCCACACCCGGCAGGGCGGACAGATACGCAGTATTTT	CATSSPHPAGRTDTQYF	NA	few	TRBV15	TRBJ2-3
TGTGCCAGCAGCTTAGGAGGGAGGGCCGTAGAGACCCAGTACTTC	CASSLGGRAVETQYF	TRBD2	NA	TRBV7-6	TRBJ2-5
TGTGCCACCGCAGACACTGCCTCCTACGAGCAGTACTTC	CATADTASYEQYF	NA	NA	TRBV10-3	TRBJ2-7
TGTGCCAGTAGTGCAAGACAGGGATCCTACAATGAGCAGTTCTTC	CASSARQGSYNEQFF	TRBD1	NA	TRBV19	TRBJ2-1
TGTGCCAGCAGTTACCCTCCGGACAGGGTCTATGGCTACACCTTC	CASSYPPDRVYGYTF	TRBD1	NA	TRBV6-2/TRBV6-3	TRBJ1-2
TGTGCCATCAGTGGAGCAGCGGGAGCCGCCAACCCGGGCACAGATACGCAGTATTTT	CAISGAAGAANPGTDTQYF	TRBD2	once	TRBV10-3	TRBJ2-3
TGTGCCAGCAGCGCTCCTCTAGGGTCTACTGGGGCCAACGTCCTGACTTTC	CASSAPLGSTGANVLTF	NA	NA	TRBV14	TRBJ2-6
TGTGCCAGCAGCCAAGTGGGACAGATCACTGAAGCTTTCTTT	CASSQVGQITEAFF	TRBD1	NA	TRBV3-1/TRBV3-2	TRBJ1-1
TGTGCCAGCAGCTTGCCCCAAACAGGGGGGAATGAGCAGTTCTTC	CASSLPQTGGNEQFF	TRBD1	NA	TRBV7-9	TRBJ2-1
TGTGCCAGTAGTATTGGTACCTCTGGACGCTTGGCCGGGGAGCTGTTTTTT	CASSIGTSGRLAGELFF	NA	NA	TRBV19	TRBJ2-2
TGTGCCAGCAGCCCCGGTTTAGGGGGCACAGATACGCAGTATTTT	CASSPGLGGTDTQYF	NA	NA	TRBV7-7	TRBJ2-3
TGTGCCAGCACTGGGTTTGGGGCCAACGTCCTGACTTTC	CASTGFGANVLTF	NA	NA	TRBV28	TRBJ2-6
TGCAGCGTTGAGACCCGGGACAGCGACTACGAGCAGTACTTC	CSVETRDSDYEQYF	TRBD1	NA	TRBV29-1	TRBJ2-7
TGTGCCAGCAGCTTAGGCACACACTCTGGAAACACCATATATTTT	CASSLGTHSGNTIYF	NA	once	TRBV11-1	TRBJ1-3
TGTGCCATCAGTGAGTCGGCGGGCGCTAGGTCGGATACGCAGTATTTT	CAISESAGARSDTQYF	NA	NA	TRBV10-3	TRBJ2-3
TGTGCCAGTAGGACAGGGGGCGGAGAGCAGTACTTC	CASRTGGGEQYF	TRBD1	NA	TRBV19	TRBJ2-7
TGTGCCAGCAGCTTGCAGGGTATTGGCCAAGAGACCCAGTACTTC	CASSLQGIGQETQYF	NA	NA	TRBV7-2	TRBJ2-5
TGCGCCAGCAGCCAGGGACAGGGGGGTCAAGAGACCCAGTACTTC	CASSQGQGGQETQYF	TRBD1	once	TRBV5-1	TRBJ2-5
TGTGCCAGCAGCTTACAAGCGGGAGTATCAAATGAGCAGTTCTTC	CASSLQAGVSNEQFF	TRBD2	few	TRBV7-3	TRBJ2-1
TGTGCCAGCTTAACCCGGGGCACAGATACGCAGTATTTT	CASLTRGTDTQYF	NA	once	TRBV6-5	TRBJ2-3
TGTGCCAGCAGCTTAACAGGCGAGCAGTACTTC	CASSLTGEQYF	NA	few	TRBV11-3	TRBJ2-7
TGTGCCAGCAGGCGACAGGGCTATAATTCACCCCTCCACTTT	CASRRQGYNSPLHF	TRBD1	NA	TRBV28	TRBJ1-6
TGTGCCAGCAGTTACTCACTAGCGGGACAAGAGACCCAGTACTTC	CASSYSLAGQETQYF	TRBD2	once	TRBV6-5	TRBJ2-5